These T cell receptor beta chains were read from a single sample in a study of early T cells in non-severe SARS-CoV-2 infection. TCRdb analysed the 5' RACE reads with MiXCR anew, one entry per CDR3 protein. The sample consists of 75,000 to 80,000 distinct CDR3 sequences, 8.5% to 10% of them appearing once. Sequenced: whole blood. All receptors come from an adult who was a healthcare worker with PCR-confirmed SARS-CoV-2 infection or an uninfected control (not recorded which). The CDR3 runs from the conserved cysteine through the conserved F or W. The order of the fields is J gene, V gene, CDR3 protein.

>TRBJ2-3|TRBV7-2
CASSRDVTSPDTQYF
>TRBJ2-1|TRBV3-1
CASSHPQGGDNEQFF
>TRBJ1-1|TRBV20-1
CSVRSGEIAAFF
>TRBJ2-2|TRBV2
CASSSTLRRREELFF
>TRBJ2-1|TRBV7-8
CASSPRESGYEQFF
>TRBJ1-2|TRBV27
CASSLSGARDYGYTF
>TRBJ2-7|TRBV25-1
CASSESGRHRSYEQYF
>TRBJ1-2|TRBV12-3/TRBV12-4
CASTQSGTAYGYTF
>TRBJ2-7|TRBV9
CASSASSGRVVEQYF
>TRBJ2-1|TRBV11-2
CASSLGGHAGGTINEQFF
>TRBJ1-4|TRBV7-9
CASSLGQGAIFEKLFF
>TRBJ1-1|TRBV5-5
CASSLYRMNTEAFF
>TRBJ2-1|TRBV20-1
CSHLTGPLRNEQFF
>TRBJ2-1|TRBV28
CASSSGTEQFF
>TRBJ2-3|TRBV20-1
CSATITDTQYF
>TRBJ1-1|TRBV6-5
CASRGWTGMGDTEAFF
>TRBJ2-3|TRBV28
CASSLSASGFGTDTQYF
>TRBJ2-3|TRBV7-6
CASSSPGQGDTQYF
>TRBJ1-3|TRBV5-4
CASSLQGEGNTIYF
>TRBJ2-5|TRBV7-2
CASSEVGTGETQYF
>TRBJ2-1|TRBV7-9
CASSPGSGDEQFF
>TRBJ2-3|TRBV5-5
CASSFLDTSTDTQYF
>TRBJ2-2|TRBV7-9
CASSFGTGTTGELFF
>TRBJ1-1|TRBV6-2/TRBV6-3
CASSATLQGDSTEAFF
>TRBJ1-3|TRBV18
CASSSGNGNTIYF
>TRBJ1-2|TRBV11-2
CASSAVAGWDGYTF
>TRBJ1-4|TRBV27
CASSHHNAPLFF
>TRBJ2-3|TRBV7-2
CASSSRISGSTDTQYF
>TRBJ2-3|TRBV5-1
CASSLPQAGAGDTQYF
>TRBJ2-2|TRBV4-1
CASSHPTRAGNTGELFF
>TRBJ1-1|TRBV27
CASRRNGGTEAFF
>TRBJ1-2|TRBV6-4
CASSAPTGTNYGYTF
>TRBJ2-2|TRBV27
CASSLFRGPTNTGELFF
>TRBJ2-1|TRBV13
CASSRPSSYDEQFF
>TRBJ2-1|TRBV9
CASSAAGTGWFDEQFF
>TRBJ2-3|TRBV5-5
CASTIGPQSSTQYF
>TRBJ2-2|TRBV6-6
CASSPHGSWDTGELFF
>TRBJ1-2|TRBV14
CASSQGGRGYTF
>TRBJ2-3|TRBV7-3
CASSLRQGPPDTQYF
>TRBJ2-7|TRBV10-3
CAISGIAGGPSAEQYF
>TRBJ1-1|TRBV11-3
CASSLERNTEAFF
>TRBJ1-2|TRBV7-9
CASSPSGGVNPPGYTF
>TRBJ2-1|TRBV20-1
CSAVSRGGNEQFF
>TRBJ1-1|TRBV27
CASPFIGSMNTEAFF
>TRBJ2-7|TRBV6-5
CGVGGREVYEQYF
>TRBJ2-2|TRBV7-6
CASSPGLEYHTGELFF
>TRBJ2-3|TRBV7-9
CASSLVGGRDDTQYF
>TRBJ2-3|TRBV7-9
CASSPRSSGRISDTQYF
>TRBJ1-3|TRBV6-1
CASSEAPRSTIYF
>TRBJ2-2|TRBV7-3
CASSTTNTGELFF
>TRBJ1-5|TRBV28
CASSLTGYGNQPQHF
>TRBJ2-7|TRBV7-9
CASSGWSDTYEQYF
>TRBJ1-4|TRBV28
CASSASGTGLEKLFF
>TRBJ1-5|TRBV6-1
CASSRGQMSNQPQHF
>TRBJ2-4|TRBV28
CASSLSQTAGLGNIQYF
>TRBJ2-7|TRBV27
CASSLTSGRLYEQYF
>TRBJ2-7|TRBV20-1
CSAREGLAGVGEQYF
>TRBJ2-3|TRBV9
CASSVATDTQYF
>TRBJ1-1|TRBV20-1
CSAIQDSNTEAFF